The clone carrying this TCR beta chain came up a few times. There were no patients who had received any treatment before thyroid surgery. Germline loops: CDR1 MNHEY, CDR2 SVGEGT. Trimming removed 5 bases from V and 7 bases from J, with 14 bases in between. This CDR3 has 13 residues. TCRdb reassembled clones from the PCR reads with MiXCR. The sample carries about 93,000 clones, over 9.5% recorded once. The data are from a study of metastatic and nonmetastatic thyroid tumors. Material for sequencing was blood. The receptor was derived from a female donor with papillary thyroid cancer or a benign thyroid nodule (not recorded which). Some clones in this sample may be carry-over from other donors' samples. The V and J genes are TRBV6-2 or TRBV6-3 and TRBJ1-1; D remains unclear. The CDR3 reads CASSPRSQSEAFF. In nucleotides, the CDR3 is TGTGCCAGCAGTCCCCGCTCACAGAGTGAAGCTTTCTTT.